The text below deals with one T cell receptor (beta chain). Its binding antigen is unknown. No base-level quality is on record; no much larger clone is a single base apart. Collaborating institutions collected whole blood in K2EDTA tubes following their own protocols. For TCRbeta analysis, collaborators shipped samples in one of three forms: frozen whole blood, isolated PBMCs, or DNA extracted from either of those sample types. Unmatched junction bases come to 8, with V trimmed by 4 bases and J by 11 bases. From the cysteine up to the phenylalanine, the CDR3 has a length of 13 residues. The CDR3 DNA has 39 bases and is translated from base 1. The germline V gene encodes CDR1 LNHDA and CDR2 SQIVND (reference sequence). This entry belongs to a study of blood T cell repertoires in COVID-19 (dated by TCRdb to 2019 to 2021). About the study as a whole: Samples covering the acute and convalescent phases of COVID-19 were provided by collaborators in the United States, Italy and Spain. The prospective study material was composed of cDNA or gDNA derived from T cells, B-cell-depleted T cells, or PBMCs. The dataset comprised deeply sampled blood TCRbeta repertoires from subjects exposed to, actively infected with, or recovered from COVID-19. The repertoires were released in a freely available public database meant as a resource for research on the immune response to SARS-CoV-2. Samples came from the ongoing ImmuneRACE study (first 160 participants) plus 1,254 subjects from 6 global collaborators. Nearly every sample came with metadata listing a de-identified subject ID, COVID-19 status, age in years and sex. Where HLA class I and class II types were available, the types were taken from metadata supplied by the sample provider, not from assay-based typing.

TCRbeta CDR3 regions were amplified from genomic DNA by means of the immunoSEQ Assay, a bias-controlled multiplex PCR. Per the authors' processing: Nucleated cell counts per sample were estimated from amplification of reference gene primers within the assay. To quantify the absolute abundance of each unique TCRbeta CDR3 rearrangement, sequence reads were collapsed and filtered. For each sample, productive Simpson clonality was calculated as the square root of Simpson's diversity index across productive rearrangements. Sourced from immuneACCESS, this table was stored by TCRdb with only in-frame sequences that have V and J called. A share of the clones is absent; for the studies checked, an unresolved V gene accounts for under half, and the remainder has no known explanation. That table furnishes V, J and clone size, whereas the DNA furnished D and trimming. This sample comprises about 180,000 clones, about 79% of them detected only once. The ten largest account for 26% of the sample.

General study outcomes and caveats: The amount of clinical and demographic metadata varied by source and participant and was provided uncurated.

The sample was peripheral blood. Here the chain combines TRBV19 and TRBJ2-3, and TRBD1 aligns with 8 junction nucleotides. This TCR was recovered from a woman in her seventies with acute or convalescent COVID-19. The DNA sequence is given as TGTGCCAGTAGTACGGAACAGGGGGTGGGGCAGTATTTT. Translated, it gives CASSTEQGVGQYF.